The clone carrying this T cell receptor (beta chain) showed up just a few times. The data stem from a study of human T cells and chemical hapten exposure. Noted time point: pre-sensitization, week 0. Described treatment: therapeutic diphenylcyclopropenone sensitization with weekly scalp DPC. The germline V gene encodes CDR1 LGHNA and CDR2 YSLEER. V was pared by 4 bases and J by 0 bases, with 11 bases of the junction left unmatched. The CDR3 is 18 residues long. Each CDR3 protein gets one entry after TCRdb re-called the RACE reads with MiXCR. The data contain around 180,000 distinct CDR3 sequences, 25% to 30% of them singletons.

Source: whole blood, taken in connection with sensitization to the hapten diphenylcyclopropenone (DPC). J is TRBJ2-1 and V is TRBV4-3; TRBD2 aligns across 8 bases. The sequence was obtained from a woman in her 30s with alopecia areata. Some clones in this sample may be carry-over from other donors' samples. Here the CDR3 reads CASSLSPGTRGSYNEQFF. The CDR3 bases are TGCGCCAGCAGCCTTAGTCCCGGGACTAGGGGCTCCTACAATGAGCAGTTCTTC.